The 11 T cell receptor beta chains listed next were all sequenced from one sample in a study of CD8+ T cells in alopecia areata. RNA, once extracted, was reverse transcribed into cDNA for use as the sequencing template. Using immunoSEQ multiplex PCR, the repertoire was profiled, and TCRdb retains in-frame clones only, with some absent. The profile shows around 170,000 clones, about half of them singletons. The sample's treatment: oral pan-JAK inhibitor, 5-10 mg twice daily. This specimen consisted of CD8+ T cells sorted from blood, obtained around week 54, from a patient treated with tofacitinib. Receptors were obtained from a human donor with alopecia areata.

On this clone itself: Given a far larger clone just one base away, this is likely a sequencing read error. The chain combines TRBV7-2 with TRBJ1-2; possible D gene TRBD1, 5 bases. This CDR3 comprises 13 residues. The germline V gene has CDR1 SGHTA and CDR2 FQGNSA. V lost 1 base, J lost 2 bases, and 5 bases lay in between. CDR3 sequence reads: CASSLGQNYGYTF. The CDR3 nucleotides are TGTGCCAGCAGCTTAGGACAGAACTATGGCTACACCTTC.

This clone was detected only a few times. This chain joins TRBV6-1 and TRBJ1-5; no reliable D call. The V gene's germline CDR1 is MNHNS and CDR2 SASEGT. This CDR3 has 16 residues. V was pared by 0 bases and J by 1 base, with 10 bases between. The CDR3 region is CASSEAWPRSNQPQHF. In DNA, the CDR3 is TGTGCCAGCAGTGAAGCATGGCCGAGGAGCAATCAGCCCCAGCATTTT.

The chain employs TRBV18 and TRBJ2-1; 9 positions match TRBD2. The CDR3 is 14 residues long. The J segment lost 5 bases and the V segment lost 3 bases, leaving 2 bases of the junction unmatched. Germline V lookup: CDR1 KGHSH, CDR2 LQKENI. The CDR3 DNA reads as TGTGCCAGCTCACCTCTAGCGGGGAACAATGAGCAGTTCTTC. Translation: CASSPLAGNNEQFF. The full variable domain, its missing parts supplied by reference TRBV18 and TRBJ2-1, is NAGVMQNPRHLVRRRGQEARLRCSPMKGHSHVYWYRQLPEEGLKFMVYLQKENIIDESGMPKERFSAEFPKEGPSILRIQQVVRGDSAAYFCASSPLAGNNEQFFGPGTRLTVL.

The chain couples TRBV7-2 to TRBJ2-3; D unresolved. The CDR3 runs 13 residues. V lost 3 bases, J lost 6 bases, and 10 bases lay in between. Germline V CDR1 and CDR2: SGHTA, FQGNSA. DNA of the CDR3: TGTGCCAGCAGCTTTTGGTACGACGATACGCAGTATTTT. It yields the protein CASSFWYDDTQYF.

This clone has only a few counts. The rearrangement links TRBV10-3 to TRBJ2-6; the D gene is possibly TRBD2 (6 bases). Trimming stripped 8 bases from V and 2 bases from J, with 10 bases between. Germline CDR1 ENHRY, CDR2 SYGVKD. The CDR3 is 14 amino acids. CDR3 in amino acids: CAIEEGTGANVLTF. CDR3 in DNA: TGTGCCATCGAGGAGGGGACTGGGGCCAACGTCCTGACTTTC.

This chain joins TRBV29-1 and TRBJ2-5; no definite D call. Germline loops: CDR1 SQVTM, CDR2 ANQGSEA. Trimming removed 8 bases at V and 3 bases at J, with 7 bases between. The CDR3 loop spans 10 amino acids. The DNA of the CDR3 is TGCAGCCTTCTGGAAGAGACCCAGTACTTC. Translated, it gives CSLLEETQYF.

In this sample, this clone turned up once. Written as DNA, the CDR3 is TGCGCCAGCAGCTTACTACAAGAGACCCAGTACTTC. This encodes CASSLLQETQYF. The chain employs TRBV5-1 and TRBJ2-5; D ambiguous. Deletions cut 2 bases from V and 2 bases from J, with 4 bases between. CDR1 SGHRS and CDR2 YFSETQ come from the germline V gene. The CDR3 loop spans 12 amino acids.

V gene TRBV13 combines with J gene TRBJ2-5, with 8 positions matching TRBD1. Per the germline V gene, CDR1 is PRHDT and CDR2 is FYEKMQ (reference sequence). This CDR3 comprises 15 residues. V lost 3 bases, J lost 4 bases, and 7 bases stayed unmatched. This CDR3 is CASSLEIGQGETQYF. In DNA form, the CDR3 reads TGTGCCAGCAGCTTGGAAATCGGACAGGGAGAGACCCAGTACTTC.

This clone occurred many times. The chain combines TRBV7-6 with TRBJ1-2; D is unresolved. Trimming pared 7 bases from V and 4 bases from J, leaving 28 bases between. CDR3 length: 18 amino acids. Per germline, CDR1 SGHVS and CDR2 FNYEAQ. The CDR3 loop is CASIHCSLVDRLAYGYTF. In DNA form, the CDR3 reads TGTGCCAGCATCCACTGTTCCCTGGTGGACCGCCTCGCCTATGGCTACACCTTC.

The chain links TRBV29-1 to TRBJ2-7; a weak D match, TRBD1 (5 bases). Trimming took off 2 bases at V and 3 bases at J, with 5 bases between the two ends. The germline V gene has CDR1 SQVTM and CDR2 ANQGSEA. The CDR3 has 11 residues. CDR3 in amino acids: CSVEQGYEQYF. The CDR3 region has the DNA TGCAGCGTTGAACAGGGCTACGAGCAGTACTTC.

The chain has TRBV27 and TRBJ2-7; D may be TRBD1 (6 bases). The V end lost 7 bases, the J end lost 6 bases, and 16 bases lay between the germline ends. The CDR3 is made up of 13 amino acids. Germline CDR1 MNHEY, CDR2 SMNVEV (reference sequence). CDR3 in amino acids: CASTPGRGSEQYF. CDR3 coding DNA: TGTGCCAGCACCCCCGGCAGGGGCTCCGAGCAGTACTTC.